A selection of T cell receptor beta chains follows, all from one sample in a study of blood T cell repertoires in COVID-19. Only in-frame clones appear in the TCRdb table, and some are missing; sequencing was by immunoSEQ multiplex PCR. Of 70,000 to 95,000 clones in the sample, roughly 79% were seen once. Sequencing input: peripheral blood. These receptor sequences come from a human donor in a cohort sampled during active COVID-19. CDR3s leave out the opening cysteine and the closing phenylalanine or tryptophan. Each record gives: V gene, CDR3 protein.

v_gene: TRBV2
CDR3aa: ASRGQVVTGNTIY

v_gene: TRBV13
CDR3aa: ASSLTGGTGNTIY

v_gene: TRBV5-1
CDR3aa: ASINLTGTGYNSPLH

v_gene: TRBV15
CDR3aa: ATQRDFTDTQY

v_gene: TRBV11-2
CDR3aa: ASSFGGGDVTLH

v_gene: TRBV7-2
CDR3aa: ASSSLAGGQDEQY

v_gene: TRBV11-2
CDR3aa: ASTDGQGSYNEQF

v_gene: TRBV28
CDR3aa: ASRTSGGHSYEQY

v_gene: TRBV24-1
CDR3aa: ATSGGGPGQGVFGGQF

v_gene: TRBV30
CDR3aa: AQIDRSKNTEAF

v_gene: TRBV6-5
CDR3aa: ASSRSAGVLT

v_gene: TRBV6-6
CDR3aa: ASSYGSGNNEQF

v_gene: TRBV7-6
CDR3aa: ASSKLSPSSYNEQF